This entry is about one T cell receptor beta chain. Its antigen has not been determined. No clone much larger than this one lies a single base away; base qualities are absent. Each clonotype received, on average, approximately 9.9x coverage in deep resolution sequencing performed on a MiSeq, where the target depth lay between 1 in 1 million and 1 in 200,000 T cells. TCR beta libraries were generated with the immunoSEQ hsTCRB Kit. In the original analysis: Data were analyzed with ImmunoSEQ Data Assistant and ImmunoSEQ Analyzer, with V, D and J genes assigned per IMGT definitions. Clonality, which ranges from 0 to 1, was calculated by subtracting the normalized Shannon entropy of productive rearrangement frequencies from one. Only overrepresented clonotypes making up at least 0.05% of each patient's repertoire were included in the public clonotype analysis. About a dozen repertoires from age-matched healthy donors, obtained from immuneACCESS, served as clonality controls. TCRdb took this table from immuneACCESS and kept in-frame rearrangements with V and J called. Such tables lack part of the clones; where checked against another copy, unresolved V genes explain under half of the gap, and the rest is unexplained. V and J calls plus clone size are reproduced from that table; the DNA served to infer D and trimming. Within this sample are hundreds of thousands of clones, with 67% of them counted one time only. Clones ranked in the top ten supply 5% to 6.5% of the sample.

The data were obtained in a study of cytotoxic CD8 clonotypes in ibrutinib-treated CLL (dated by TCRdb to about 2021). The study in broad terms: The cohort included some 14 treatment-naive and 11 to 12 relapsed/refractory patients; around 17 were IGHV unmutated. Longitudinal samples were obtainable from about 30% of the roughly 90 participants in the trial. Cryopreserved peripheral blood mononuclear cells were collected at three points: before therapy, at response, and at either sustained remission or disease progression. Partial responses were observed in about 25 patients and complete responses in 2; after a median follow-up of around 68 months, remission was maintained in approximately 14 patients and progression was observed in some twelve. Patients were still on ibrutinib when every remission and progressive disease sample was collected. Response samples were obtained after a median of 12 months of treatment, with a range of roughly 6 to 40 months. On average, each sample yielded 255,043 productive templates and around 100,000 productive rearrangements. Study-wide findings and limitations: Clonality increased at ibrutinib response, stayed stable in sustained remission, and fell back toward baseline at progression. Baseline clonality was found to be higher than that of age-matched healthy donors and was strongly correlated with circulating CD8+ T-cell counts. Sampling times were not matched between patients in sustained remission and patients whose disease was progressing, and lymph node repertoires were not examined. Public clonotypes were rare and either shrank or stayed stable during treatment, and the rise in clonality at ibrutinib response reflected expansion of private clonotypes.

CDR1 and CDR2 are read off the germline V gene as KGHSH and LQKENI. V lost 1 base and J lost 4 bases, and the count of bases not matched to a germline gene is 5. The CDR3, from cysteine to phenylalanine, totals 17 residues. Only the CDR3 region is kept as DNA, spanning 51 bases read in frame from base 1. For TCR beta library preparation, approximately 1.9 micrograms of genomic DNA was extracted from cryopreserved PBMCs. Longitudinal blood samples from CLL patients on ibrutinib monotherapy were analyzed using high-throughput TCR beta sequencing. The patients were enrolled in a single-center, open-label phase 2 trial of ibrutinib monotherapy.

The sequence links TRBV18 to TRBJ2-1, with 12 bases matching TRBD2. This specimen consisted of PBMCs, obtained after 36 months of ibrutinib treatment. The sequence was collected from a human donor with chronic lymphocytic leukemia. The DNA reads TGTGCCAGCTCACCACTTCAAGGACTAGCGGGATACAATGAGCAGTTCTTC. The encoded protein is CASSPLQGLAGYNEQFF.